Below are 3 T cell receptor beta chains sequenced from a single sample in a study of cytotoxic CD8 clonotypes in ibrutinib-treated CLL. Data came from immunoSEQ multiplex PCR; TCRdb stores just in-frame clones and leaves some out. The sample holds over 150,000 clones, roughly four fifths seen once. Here the sequenced sample was PBMCs, taken after 12 months of ibrutinib treatment. Every receptor here comes from a human donor with chronic lymphocytic leukemia.

V gene TRBV28 combines with J gene TRBJ2-3; perhaps TRBD2 as D (6 bases). The CDR3 spans 13 residues. Germline V CDR1 and CDR2: MDHEN, SYDVKM. The V gene lost 7 bases and the J gene lost 10 bases, with 18 bases spanning the gap. CDR3 sequence reads: CASTPASDPPQYF. The CDR3 bases are TGTGCCAGCACCCCCGCTAGCGATCCGCCGCAGTATTTT.

This chain links TRBV6-5 with TRBJ1-2; the D gene is possibly TRBD1 (6 bases). Deletions cut 6 bases from V and 6 bases from J, with 20 bases between. From germline, CDR1 is MNHEY and CDR2 SVGAGI. This CDR3 is 15 amino acids long. This chain's CDR3 is CASSPGDRVRDGYTF. The DNA of the CDR3 is TGTGCCAGCAGCCCAGGGGACCGGGTGAGGGATGGCTACACCTTC.

The chain has TRBV28 and TRBJ1-4, with unresolved D. Trimming removed 8 bases from V and 0 bases from J, with 10 bases in between. This CDR3 region has 14 residues. The germline V gene encodes CDR1 MDHEN and CDR2 SYDVKM. CDR3 nucleotide sequence: TGTGCCAGCGGGCCGACCGCAACTAATGAAAAACTGTTTTTT. This encodes CASGPTATNEKLFF.